This T cell receptor (beta chain) was observed in a study of T cells in localized non-small cell lung cancer (dated by TCRdb to 2020 to 2022). Background for the entire study: The study examined T cell repertoires in 236 patients with early-stage NSCLC and compared tumors with uninvolved tumor-adjacent lungs. The cohort was made up of around 220 treatment-naive NSCLC patients whose localized lung tumors had been resected. Of the NSCLC patients, about 130 were male and approximately 110 were female, and the mean age was roughly 61 years.

V gives up 1 base and J gives up 3 bases, and the segment between their germline ends measures 9 bases. CDR1 is given as LGHNA and CDR2 as YNFKEQ, both from the germline V gene. The CDR3 runs 15 amino acids, cysteine and phenylalanine included. The sequence is cut down to CDR3 DNA, 45 bases in frame from base 1. Points on this clone: There is no known antigen for this receptor. Base qualities are not provided; no much larger clone lies one nucleotide away.

TCR beta CDR3 regions were sequenced from DNA using the immunoSEQ Assay. In the original analysis: T cell density was computed as TCR beta template counts normalized to usable DNA estimated by amplifying housekeeping genes. The preseqR package was used to estimate richness by extrapolating to 400,000 templates for PBMC samples and to 120,000 templates for tissue samples. Clonality was taken to be one minus Pielou's evenness. Tissue-enriched TCRs were identified through differential abundance testing performed on productive amino-acid clonotypes, with a minimum total count of 5 and an alpha of 0.1. The Jaccard Index and the Morisita Overlap Index were used to quantify repertoire overlap between compartments. GLIPH clustered TCR beta CDR3s with public tetramer-defined viral CDR3s; viral motifs required at least three viral sequences plus V-gene enrichment. TCRdb holds this immuneACCESS table with in-frame rearrangements only. Some clones are missing; in checked studies, unresolved V genes explain under half, and the rest has no known cause. V and J calls and clone size come straight from that table; D and trimming were deduced from the DNA. This sample holds roughly 39,000 clones; approximately 86% were observed only once. The leading ten clones occupy 3.5% to 4% of the sample.

Study-level results and caveats: Because multi-region sequencing of the tumors was not done, intratumor heterogeneity could not be ruled out. A median of around 50 of the top 100 tumor clones turned up in the paired uninvolved adjacent lung, and 25 to 30 of those clones also ranked among the top 100 of that same adjacent lung. Longer overall survival was associated with higher T cell density in blood, whereas shorter survival was associated with higher clonality in adjacent lung. Because the study design was exploratory, TCR variables were selected using unadjusted p-values without false-discovery rate correction. Uninvolved tumor-adjacent lung showed the highest T cell clonality, higher than tumor, which suggests more focused antigenic responses in the uninvolved tumor-adjacent lung.

At diagnosis, peripheral blood, uninvolved tumor-adjacent lung and tumor were collected and were preserved as a mix of fresh-frozen and FFPE material. Blood samples were analyzed as peripheral blood mononuclear cells for TCR repertoire profiling. The V gene is TRBV4-2 and the J gene is TRBJ2-2; TRBD2 is a weak D gene call, 5 bases matching. The origin of this receptor is a man aged 18-49 years with stage I lung adenocarcinoma. This specimen consisted of peripheral blood, obtained before any cancer treatment. The sequenced DNA: TGTGCCAGCAGCCAAGTCCTCGGGGACACCGGGGAGCTGTTTTTT. This codes for CASSQVLGDTGELFF.